Listed below are T cell receptor beta chains from one sample, sequenced in a study of OX40 agonist ivuxolimab in advanced cancers. Profiling relied on immunoSEQ multiplex PCR, and the TCRdb table lists in-frame clones only, not all of them. This sample has roughly 90,000 clones; roughly 93% occur once, and the top ten carry 0.25% to 0.35%. The sample was CD4+ or CD8+ T cells sorted from blood, taken in a trial of the OX40 agonist ivuxolimab. The source of these receptors is an adult with an advanced solid tumor such as melanoma, head and neck, liver or kidney cancer. Each CDR3 is given with its conserved first and last residue. Fields, in order: CDR3 length, D gene, V gene, J gene, clone size, CDR3 protein, CDR3 DNA. The D gene is left open where the match is weak. Size values are once, few and many counts, or a class for expanded clones, and some rows have none.

>13|.|TRBV6-5|TRBJ2-7|.
CASSQTTTYEQYF
TGTGCCAGCAGTCAAACTACCACCTACGAGCAGTACTTC
>14|.|TRBV5-6|TRBJ1-5|few
CASSLRGSNQPQHF
TGTGCCAGCAGCTTGAGAGGTAGCAATCAGCCCCAGCATTTT
>14|.|TRBV5-8|TRBJ2-7|.
CASSPDRISYEQYF
TGTGCCAGCAGTCCCGACAGGATATCCTACGAGCAGTACTTC
>15|TRBD1|TRBV28|TRBJ1-3|.
CASGSGRGPGNTIYF
TGTGCCAGTGGGTCGGGGAGGGGGCCCGGAAACACCATATATTTT
>15|TRBD2|TRBV5-1|TRBJ2-3|.
CASSLTSGSLNTQYF
TGCGCCAGCAGCTTAACTAGCGGGAGCTTAAATACGCAGTATTTT
>16|.|TRBV21-1|TRBJ2-7|.
CASSNPSHLPFYEQYF
TGTGCCAGCAGCAATCCCAGCCACCTTCCGTTTTACGAGCAGTACTTC
>14|.|TRBV5-1|TRBJ2-4|.
CASSSYSGENIQYF
TGCGCCAGCAGCTCCTACTCGGGGGAAAACATTCAGTACTTC
>15|.|TRBV19|TRBJ1-5|few
CASTGTPYSNQPQHF
TGTGCCAGTACCGGGACACCATATAGCAATCAGCCCCAGCATTTT
>13|.|TRBV7-2|TRBJ1-1|.
CASSFASGTEAFF
TGTGCCAGCAGTTTTGCGTCGGGCACTGAAGCTTTCTTT
>20|.|TRBV21-1|TRBJ2-7|once
CASSIKGRDTPSRKDGEQYF
TGTGCCAGCAGCATAAAAGGAAGGGACACCCCAAGTCGAAAGGATGGGGAGCAGTACTTC
>15|TRBD2|TRBV6-6|TRBJ2-1|.
CASSKLAGGVGEQFF
TGTGCCAGCAGCAAACTAGCGGGAGGTGTAGGTGAGCAGTTCTTC
>13|TRBD1|TRBV30|TRBJ1-5|.
CAWRGQGSGPQHF
TGTGCCTGGAGGGGACAGGGTTCAGGGCCCCAGCATTTT
>15|TRBD1|TRBV7-9|TRBJ2-1|.
CASSSGQVAYNEQFF
TGTGCCAGCAGCTCCGGACAGGTAGCCTACAATGAGCAGTTCTTC
>15|.|TRBV6-1|TRBJ2-3|.
CASSELGSRTDTQYF
TGTGCCAGCAGTGAATTGGGGTCCCGCACAGATACGCAGTATTTT
>13|.|TRBV9|TRBJ1-5|.
CASSVEAGQPQHF
TGTGCCAGCAGCGTAGAGGCGGGGCAGCCCCAGCATTTT
>15|TRBD1|TRBV5-1|TRBJ1-2|.
CASSTDRGQGYGYTF
TGCGCCAGCAGCACTGACAGGGGGCAGGGCTATGGCTACACCTTC
>14|.|TRBV6-5|TRBJ1-1|.
CASSLWQENTEAFF
TGTGCCAGCTCACTTTGGCAGGAGAACACTGAAGCTTTCTTT
>16|.|TRBV11-2|TRBJ2-7|.
CASSPLGAPVQGEQYF
TGTGCCAGCAGCCCCCTTGGGGCGCCCGTTCAGGGGGAGCAGTACTTC
>13|TRBD2|TRBV7-2|TRBJ2-7|.
CASSSGTTGEQYF
TGTGCCAGCAGCTCTGGGACTACGGGGGAGCAGTACTTC
>14|.|TRBV6-5|TRBJ2-5|.
CASSDAGAESEQYF
TGTGCCAGCTCAGATGCAGGGGCCGAGTCGGAGCAGTACTTC
>15|TRBD2|TRBV7-9|TRBJ2-1|.
CASSLKVAGGDEQFF
TGTGCCAGCAGCTTAAAGGTAGCGGGAGGGGATGAGCAGTTCTTC
>16|.|TRBV4-1|TRBJ1-4|.
CASSHMLRGTNEKLFF
TGCGCCAGCAGCCACATGCTCAGGGGAACTAATGAAAAACTGTTTTTT
>15|TRBD1|TRBV7-3|TRBJ2-1|.
CASSTLTGTFNEQFF
TGTGCCAGCAGCACCTTGACAGGGACCTTTAATGAGCAGTTCTTC
>13|.|TRBV7-2|TRBJ1-1|.
CASSFGENTEAFF
TGTGCCAGCAGCTTCGGGGAGAACACTGAAGCTTTCTTT
>15|.|TRBV4-1|TRBJ2-3|.
CASSQEGWVTDTQYF
TGCGCCAGCAGCCAAGAAGGATGGGTCACAGATACGCAGTATTTT
>13|.|TRBV18|TRBJ2-7|.
CASSSGLSYEQYF
TGTGCCAGCTCGTCAGGATTGTCCTACGAGCAGTACTTC
>18|TRBD1|TRBV11-2|TRBJ2-6|.
CASSPRGTGLSGANVLTF
TGTGCCAGCAGCCCGAGAGGGACAGGCCTCTCTGGGGCCAACGTCCTGACTTTC
>16|.|TRBV5-5|TRBJ2-3|.
CASSLNYFSSTDTQYF
TGTGCCAGCAGCTTGAACTACTTCTCTAGCACAGATACGCAGTATTTT
>14|.|TRBV9|TRBJ2-3|once
CASSVGPRTDTQYF
TGTGCCAGCAGCGTAGGGCCTCGCACAGATACGCAGTATTTT
>13|.|TRBV5-5|TRBJ2-3|few
CASSLDSPDTQYF
TGTGCCAGCAGCTTGGATTCCCCAGATACGCAGTATTTT
>15|.|TRBV4-2|TRBJ2-6|.
CASSQERVGANVLTF
TGTGCCAGCAGCCAAGAAAGAGTCGGGGCCAACGTCCTGACTTTC